This TCR beta chain was captured by sequencing in a study of metastatic and nonmetastatic thyroid tumors (dated by TCRdb to the early 2020s). At the level of the whole study: Repertoires were compared across peripheral blood and tumor or nodule tissue samples from malignant and benign thyroid patients.

V is shortened by 2 bases, J by 2 bases, and the region joining them spans 7 bases. Taken from the germline V gene (reference sequence), the CDR1 and CDR2 loops are GTSNPN and SVGIG. The CDR3 measures 12 amino acids from cysteine to phenylalanine. Only the CDR3 part of the read is kept: 36 bases, read in frame from the first base. The sample holds one count of this clone. This receptor's antigen is unknown. Base quality data are lacking; no much larger clone is found one base away. A lone read gives weak evidence. No patient had received any treatment before thyroid surgery. Using T-cell receptor beta sequencing, the study looked back at clinical samples from patients collected from the early 2010s to the late 2010s. Study-wide findings and limitations: In both blood and tumor samples, malignant tumors were reported to have significantly higher TCR beta diversity than benign nodules.

Library prep was done by PCR. The run used an Illumina HiSeq 4000. High-throughput sequencing was used to profile the TCR beta-chain CDR3 region of every patient. Regarding the original processing steps: The researchers built a classifier to tell apart papillary thyroid cancer patients with distant metastasis, based on CDR3 differences among clinicopathological groups. To measure repertoire diversity the researchers used the Shannon index, while the Morisita-Horn index served to gauge how similar the tumor and blood repertoires were. TCRdb's own reprocessing of the public reads used fastp at Q25 and MiXCR and kept productive beta chains. These V and J calls rely on TCRdb rather than the paper's analysis. The sample table holds roughly 15,000 clones, of which approximately 31% were seen once. The ten most abundant clones make up roughly 10% of the sample.

The chain employs TRBV30 and TRBJ2-7; the D segment cannot be called with confidence. The sample comprised blood. The clonotype comes from a female donor with papillary thyroid cancer or a benign thyroid nodule (not recorded which). Some clones in this sample may be carry-over from other donors' samples. DNA sequence: TGTGCCTGGAGTATGGCGGCCTACGAGCAGTACTTC. This codes for CAWSMAAYEQYF.